This entry lists 15 T cell receptor beta chains sequenced from one sample in a study of T-cell memory formation after mild COVID-19. In TCRdb, the 5' RACE reads were re-called with MiXCR into one record per CDR3 protein. The sample has fewer than 700,000 distinct CDR3 sequences; more than 15% are singletons. Sequenced sample: PBMCs or a T cell subset sorted from them (not recorded which). The origin of the receptors is an adult woman who had mild COVID-19 (a few samples of this study predate the infection). Cell type and time point are not known.

The V call is TRBV12-3 or TRBV12-4, the J call TRBJ1-1; D remains ambiguous. Deletions cut 7 bases from V and 1 base from J, with 13 bases between. This CDR3 comprises 14 residues. The CDR3 DNA reads TGTGCCAGCAAAGCTGTGGAGGGGAACACTGAAGCTTTCTTT. This encodes CASKAVEGNTEAFF.

V gene TRBV20-1 combines with J gene TRBJ1-2; 9 bases map to TRBD1. Trimming at V came to 1 base and at J to 1 base, leaving 7 bases not matched to a gene. Per germline, CDR1 DFQATT and CDR2 SNEGSKA (reference sequence). This CDR3 region has 16 residues. In DNA form, the CDR3 reads TGCAGTGCTAGAGCCGGGACAGGGAAGAGTAACTATGGCTACACCTTC. This translates into CSARAGTGKSNYGYTF.

The chain links TRBV28 to TRBJ1-4; 10 positions match TRBD1. Looked up from germline, CDR1 is MDHEN and CDR2 is SYDVKM. The CDR3 runs to 16 residues. The junction had 13 bases not matched to a gene; V was cut back by 3 bases and J by 12 bases. CDR3 amino acids: CASSFPIRDRGIELFF. DNA of the CDR3: TGTGCCAGCAGTTTCCCAATCCGGGACAGGGGTATAGAACTGTTTTTT.

The rearrangement uses TRBV5-6 and TRBJ2-3, with a possible D match to TRBD2 (5 bases). V dropped 6 bases and J dropped 0 bases, with 17 bases sitting between them. The germline V gene has CDR1 SGHDT and CDR2 YYEEEE. The CDR3 has 16 amino acids. The CDR3 loop is CASTQGLTSSTDTQYF. CDR3 sequence (DNA): TGTGCCAGCACCCAAGGACTTACTTCTAGCACAGATACGCAGTATTTT.

This clonotype came up a few times. The chain combines TRBV5-1 with TRBJ2-3; no reliable D call. Trimming removed 4 bases from V and 1 base from J, with 13 bases in between. CDR1 is SGHRS, CDR2 YFSETQ, per germline. The CDR3 runs 15 residues. As DNA, the CDR3 is TGCGCCAGCAGCCTAGTTCAGAGCGGCACAGATACGCAGTATTTT. Translation gives CASSLVQSGTDTQYF.

The table lists this clonotype with a few counts. The CDR3 is CSVARRFGTGFNEQFF. CDR3 nucleotide sequence: TGCAGCGTGGCCCGCCGGTTTGGGACAGGGTTTAATGAGCAGTTCTTC. The chain is built from TRBV29-1 and TRBJ2-1, with 9 bases aligning to TRBD1. Germline V gene lookup returns CDR1 SQVTM and CDR2 ANQGSEA. V was clipped by 6 bases and J by 7 bases; unmatched bases: 16. The CDR3 is 16 residues long.

This clonotype occurred a few times. J is TRBJ2-6 and V is TRBV6-2 or TRBV6-3, with no clear D. The length of the CDR3 is 15 residues. CDR1 is MNHEY and CDR2 is SVGEGT in the germline V gene. The V and J ends lost 2 bases and 1 base respectively, with 6 bases between them. The CDR3 nucleotides read TGTGCCAGCAGTTACGACGGGTCTGGGGCCAACGTCCTGACTTTC. Its protein product is CASSYDGSGANVLTF.

The V call is TRBV29-1, the J call TRBJ2-7; D assignment may be TRBD1 or TRBD2 (5 bases each). This CDR3 region has 14 residues. Trimming took 4 bases from V and 2 from J, leaving 15 bases between them. Germline V gene lookup returns CDR1 SQVTM and CDR2 ANQGSEA. CDR3 coding DNA: TGCAGCGTTGTCGCCGGGACGGGGACCTACGAGCAGTACTTC. Amino acid sequence: CSVVAGTGTYEQYF.

CDR3 region: CASSSLGSLVRDEQYF. As DNA, the CDR3 is TGTGCCAGCAGCTCCCTGGGTAGTCTCGTACGTGACGAGCAGTACTTC. V gene TRBV6-2 or TRBV6-3 combines with J gene TRBJ2-7; D unclear. This CDR3 has 16 residues. Germline lookup yields CDR1 MNHEY and CDR2 SVGEGT. V lost 6 bases and J lost 5, with 23 bases in between.

The V and J genes are TRBV5-4 and TRBJ2-5; possibly TRBD2 for D (5 bases). The germline V and J ends were trimmed by 0 bases and 2 bases, with 11 bases remaining between them. Germline CDR1 SGHNT, CDR2 YYREEE (reference sequence). This CDR3 comprises 15 residues. The CDR3 sequence: CASSLDVGGQETQYF. For the CDR3, the DNA is TGTGCCAGCAGCTTGGATGTAGGCGGGCAAGAGACCCAGTACTTC.

V and J are TRBV12-3 or TRBV12-4 and TRBJ1-1; no clear D. Trimming shortened V by 6 bases and J by 2 bases, and 7 bases separated the two germline ends. This CDR3 comprises 12 residues. The CDR3 DNA reads as TGTGCCAGCAGAAAGGGAAACACTGAAGCTTTCTTT. Its translation: CASRKGNTEAFF.

This clonotype showed up just a few times. The gene calls are TRBV15 and TRBJ1-2; 12 bases are a match to TRBD1. The CDR3 is 16 amino acids. V was clipped by 0 bases and J by 8 bases; unmatched bases: 7. CDR1 LNHNV and CDR2 YYDKDF come from the germline V gene (reference sequence). The CDR3 loop is CATSRDGDRGLKGYTF. CDR3 nucleotides: TGTGCCACCAGCAGAGATGGGGACAGGGGGCTTAAGGGCTACACCTTC.

V usage is TRBV6-5 and J usage is TRBJ2-1; no definite D call. Deletions cut 2 bases from V and 1 base from J, with 15 bases between. This CDR3 has 17 amino acids. The germline V gene has CDR1 MNHEY and CDR2 SVGAGI. Here the CDR3 DNA reads TGTGCCAGCAGTTACGGAGTGTGGACGGAATCCTACAATGAGCAGTTCTTC. As protein: CASSYGVWTESYNEQFF.

The chain combines TRBV15 with TRBJ2-5; 7 nucleotides match TRBD1. CDR3 length equals 16 residues. V was clipped by 2 bases and J by 3 bases; unmatched bases: 9. Per germline, CDR1 LNHNV and CDR2 YYDKDF (reference sequence). CDR3 nucleotides: TGTGCCACCAGCAGAACCAGAACCGGGACAGAAGAGACCCAGTACTTC. Translation gives CATSRTRTGTEETQYF.

The rearrangement joins TRBV12-3 or TRBV12-4 to TRBJ2-5; TRBD2 matches at 8 bases. The CDR3 has 14 residues. Trimming removed 6 bases from V and 3 bases from J; junction bases left unmatched: 6. CDR3 nucleotides: TGTGCCAGCAGCTCGGGACTAGGGAAAGAGACCCAGTACTTC. As protein: CASSSGLGKETQYF.